The clone carrying this T cell receptor (beta chain) was recorded once. Its specificity is unknown. This sample was included in a study of cytomegalovirus exposure and HLA in healthy donors. Study summary: Researchers found that approximately 77% of under 450 genotyped donors fell within the Caucasian-associated ancestry cluster. Broader study findings: A later analysis reported that several of the most significant clusters appeared to be linked to common viral pathogens, among them Epstein-Barr virus. CMV serostatus was the only immune exposure information that was available. A later analysis reportedly found fewer N-insertions in an Asian-associated ancestry cluster than the roughly 680-donor mean.

Primers for the PCR totalled 60 Vbeta and 13 Jbeta. TCRdb's table, derived via immunoSEQ multiplex PCR, lists solely in-frame clones and lacks some. Altogether some 160,000 clones are present, around 77% being singletons, with the ten largest covering approximately 2.5%. Germline assignment: CDR1 LNHDA and CDR2 SQIVND (reference sequence). Deletions cut 3 bases from V and 5 bases from J, with 16 bases between. The CDR3 consists of 15 residues. Sequenced sample: PBMCs. The receptor was derived from a man aged 55 to 70 in good health and CMV-seronegative. The chain carries TRBV19 and TRBJ2-5; possibly TRBD2 for D (6 bases). The CDR3 sequence is CASSIRLVEGETQYF. The CDR3 DNA reads as TGTGCCAGTAGTATTCGTCTAGTGGAGGGGGAGACCCAGTACTTC.